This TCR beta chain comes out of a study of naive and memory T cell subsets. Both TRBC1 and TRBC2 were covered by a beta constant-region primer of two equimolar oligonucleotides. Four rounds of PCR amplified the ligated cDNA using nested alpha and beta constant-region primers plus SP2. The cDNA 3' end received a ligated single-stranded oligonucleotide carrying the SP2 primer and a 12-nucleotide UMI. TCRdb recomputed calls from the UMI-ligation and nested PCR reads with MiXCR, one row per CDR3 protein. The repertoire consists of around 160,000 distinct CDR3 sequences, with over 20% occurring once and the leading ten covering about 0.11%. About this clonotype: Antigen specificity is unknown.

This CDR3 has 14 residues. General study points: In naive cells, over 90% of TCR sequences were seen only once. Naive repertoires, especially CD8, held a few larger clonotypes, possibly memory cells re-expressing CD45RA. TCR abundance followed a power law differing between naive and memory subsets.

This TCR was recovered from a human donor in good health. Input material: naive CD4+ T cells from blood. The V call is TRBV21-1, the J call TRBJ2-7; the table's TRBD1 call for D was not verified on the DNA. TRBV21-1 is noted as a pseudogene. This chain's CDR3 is CASSKLDRSYEQYF. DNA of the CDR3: TGTGCCAGCAGCAAACTGGACAGGAGCTACGAGCAGTACTTC.